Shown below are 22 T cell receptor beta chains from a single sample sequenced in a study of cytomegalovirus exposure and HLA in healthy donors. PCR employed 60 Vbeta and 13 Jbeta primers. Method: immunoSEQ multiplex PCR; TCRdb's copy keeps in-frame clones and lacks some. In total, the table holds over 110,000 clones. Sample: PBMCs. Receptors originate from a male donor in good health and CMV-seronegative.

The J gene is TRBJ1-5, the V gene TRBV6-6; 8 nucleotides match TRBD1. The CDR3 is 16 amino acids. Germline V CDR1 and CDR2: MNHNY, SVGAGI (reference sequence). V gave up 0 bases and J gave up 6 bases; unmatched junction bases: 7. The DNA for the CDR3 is TGTGCCAGCAGTTACTCGACAGGGGAAGGGGGTCAGCCCCAGCATTTT. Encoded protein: CASSYSTGEGGQPQHF.

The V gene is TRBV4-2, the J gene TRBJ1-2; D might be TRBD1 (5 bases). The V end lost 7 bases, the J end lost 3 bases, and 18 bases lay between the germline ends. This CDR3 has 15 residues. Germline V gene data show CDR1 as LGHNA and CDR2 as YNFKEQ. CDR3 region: CASTPGNRYDYGYTF. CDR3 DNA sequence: TGTGCCAGCACCCCAGGAAACAGGTACGACTATGGCTACACCTTC.

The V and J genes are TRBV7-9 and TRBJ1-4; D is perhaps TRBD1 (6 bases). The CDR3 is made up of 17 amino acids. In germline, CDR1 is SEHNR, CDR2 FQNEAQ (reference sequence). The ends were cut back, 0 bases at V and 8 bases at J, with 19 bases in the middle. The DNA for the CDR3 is TGTGCCAGCAGCTTAGCGCTACAGGGAAGGTCTGAGGAAAAACTGTTTTTT. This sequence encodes CASSLALQGRSEEKLFF. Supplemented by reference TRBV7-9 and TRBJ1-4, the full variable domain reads DTGVSQNPRHKITKRGQNVTFRCDPISEHNRLYWYRQTLGQGPEFLTYFQNEAQLEKSRLLSDRFSAERPKGSFSTLEIQRTEQGDSAMYLCASSLALQGRSEEKLFFGSGTQLSVL.

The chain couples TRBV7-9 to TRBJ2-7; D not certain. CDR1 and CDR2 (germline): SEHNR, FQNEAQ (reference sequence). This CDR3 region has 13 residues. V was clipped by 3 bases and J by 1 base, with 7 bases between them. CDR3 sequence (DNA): TGTGCCAGCAGCTTTTCAGTGTCCTACGAGCAGTACTTC. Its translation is CASSFSVSYEQYF.

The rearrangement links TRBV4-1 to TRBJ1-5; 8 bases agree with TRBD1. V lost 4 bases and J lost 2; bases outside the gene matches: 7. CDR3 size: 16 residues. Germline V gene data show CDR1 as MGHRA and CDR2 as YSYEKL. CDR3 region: CASSPVPGQGNQPQHF. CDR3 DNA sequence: TGCGCCAGCAGCCCCGTACCGGGACAGGGCAATCAGCCCCAGCATTTT.

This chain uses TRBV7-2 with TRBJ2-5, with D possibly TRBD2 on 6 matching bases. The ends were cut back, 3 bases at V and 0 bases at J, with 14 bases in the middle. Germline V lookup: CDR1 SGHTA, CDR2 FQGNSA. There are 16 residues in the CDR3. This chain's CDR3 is CASSFRRGGNQETQYF. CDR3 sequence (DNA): TGTGCCAGCAGCTTTAGGCGGGGAGGAAACCAAGAGACCCAGTACTTC. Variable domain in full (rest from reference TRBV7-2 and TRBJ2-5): GAGVSQSPSNKVTEKGKDVELRCDPISGHTALYWYRQSLGQGLEFLIYFQGNSAPDKSGLPSDRFSAERTGGSVSTLTIQRTQQEDSAVYLCASSFRRGGNQETQYFGPGTRLLVL.

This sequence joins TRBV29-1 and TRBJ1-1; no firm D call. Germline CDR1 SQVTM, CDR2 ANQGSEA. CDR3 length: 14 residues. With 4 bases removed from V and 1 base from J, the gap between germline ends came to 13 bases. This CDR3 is CSVGGRNANTEAFF. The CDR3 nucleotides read TGCAGCGTTGGTGGCCGAAATGCGAACACTGAAGCTTTCTTT.

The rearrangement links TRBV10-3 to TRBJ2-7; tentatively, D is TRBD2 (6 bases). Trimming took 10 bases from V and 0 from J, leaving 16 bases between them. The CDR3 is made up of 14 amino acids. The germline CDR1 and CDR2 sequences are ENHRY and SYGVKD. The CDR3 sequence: CATRGGASSYEQYF. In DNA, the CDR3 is TGTGCCACCCGAGGCGGGGCCAGCTCCTACGAGCAGTACTTC.

The CDR3 region is CASSYLTGGTFF. The DNA for the CDR3 is TGTGCCAGCAGTTACTTGACAGGGGGGACTTTCTTT. The chain links TRBV6-5 to TRBJ1-1; 9 bases align to TRBD1. CDR1 and CDR2 (germline): MNHEY, SVGAGI. The CDR3 length is 12 residues. J gave up 12 bases and V 1 base, and 3 bases lay outside the gene matches.

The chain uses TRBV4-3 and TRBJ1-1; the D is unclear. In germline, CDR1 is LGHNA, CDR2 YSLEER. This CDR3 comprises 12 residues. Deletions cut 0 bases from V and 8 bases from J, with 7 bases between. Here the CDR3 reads CASSQDRVEAFF. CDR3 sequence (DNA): TGCGCCAGCAGCCAAGATCGAGTGGAAGCTTTCTTT.

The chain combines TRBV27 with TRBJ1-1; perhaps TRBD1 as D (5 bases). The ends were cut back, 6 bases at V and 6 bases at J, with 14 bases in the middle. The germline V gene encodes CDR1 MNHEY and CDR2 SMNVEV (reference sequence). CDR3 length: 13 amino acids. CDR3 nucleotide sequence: TGTGCCAGCAGGCTCCAGGGTGGTCCTGAAGCTTTCTTT. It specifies CASRLQGGPEAFF.

Here the CDR3 reads CASSLGVYNSPLHF. The CDR3 nucleotides are TGTGCCAGCAGCCTAGGGGTGTATAATTCACCCCTCCACTTT. The rearrangement uses TRBV28 and TRBJ1-6; D is possibly TRBD1 (5 bases). V lost 6 bases and J 4 bases, leaving 10 bases between the germline ends. The CDR3 is made up of 14 amino acids. Germline lookup yields CDR1 MDHEN and CDR2 SYDVKM.

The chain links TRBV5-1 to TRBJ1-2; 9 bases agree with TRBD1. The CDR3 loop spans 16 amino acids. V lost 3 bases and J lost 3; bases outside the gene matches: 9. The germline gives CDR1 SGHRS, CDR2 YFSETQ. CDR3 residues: CASSSWTGVKDYGYTF. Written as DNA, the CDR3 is TGCGCCAGCAGCTCCTGGACAGGGGTTAAGGACTATGGCTACACCTTC.

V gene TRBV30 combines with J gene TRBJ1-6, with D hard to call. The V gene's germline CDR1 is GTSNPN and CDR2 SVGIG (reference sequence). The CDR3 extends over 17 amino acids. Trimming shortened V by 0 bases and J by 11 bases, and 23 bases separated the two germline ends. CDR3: CAWSVQSIGRGMPPLHF. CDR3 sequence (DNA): TGTGCCTGGAGTGTACAATCAATTGGTAGAGGGATGCCACCCCTCCACTTT.

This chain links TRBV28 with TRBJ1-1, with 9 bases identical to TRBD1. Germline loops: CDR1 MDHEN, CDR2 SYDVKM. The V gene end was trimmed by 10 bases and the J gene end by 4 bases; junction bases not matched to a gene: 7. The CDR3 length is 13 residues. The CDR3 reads CATTGGAATEAFF. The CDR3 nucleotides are TGTGCCACCACAGGGGGCGCGGCCACTGAAGCTTTCTTT.

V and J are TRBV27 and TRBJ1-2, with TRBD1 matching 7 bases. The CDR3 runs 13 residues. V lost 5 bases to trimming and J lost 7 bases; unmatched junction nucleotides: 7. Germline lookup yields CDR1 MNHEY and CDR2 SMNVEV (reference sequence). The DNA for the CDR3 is TGTGCCAGCAGTCCAGACAGGGCACGTGGCTACACCTTC. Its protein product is CASSPDRARGYTF.

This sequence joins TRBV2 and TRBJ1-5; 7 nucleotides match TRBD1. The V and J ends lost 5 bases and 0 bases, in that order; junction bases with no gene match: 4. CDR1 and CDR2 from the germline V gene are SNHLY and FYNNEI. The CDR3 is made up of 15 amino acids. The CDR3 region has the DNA TGTGCCAGCAGTCACAGGGGAGGTAGCAATCAGCCCCAGCATTTT. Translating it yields CASSHRGGSNQPQHF.

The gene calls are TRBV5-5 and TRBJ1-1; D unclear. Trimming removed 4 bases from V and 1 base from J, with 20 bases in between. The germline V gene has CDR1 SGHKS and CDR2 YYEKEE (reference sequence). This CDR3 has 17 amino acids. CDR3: CASSPGLAGSGNTEAFF. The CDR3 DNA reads TGTGCCAGCAGCCCAGGACTGGCGGGGAGTGGGAACACTGAAGCTTTCTTT.

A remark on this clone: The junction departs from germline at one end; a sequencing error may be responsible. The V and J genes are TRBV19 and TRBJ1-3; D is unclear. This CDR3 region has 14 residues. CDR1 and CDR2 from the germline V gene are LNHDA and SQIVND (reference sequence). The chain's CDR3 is CASSIGGSGSTIYF. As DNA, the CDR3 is TGTGCCAGTAGTATCGGAGGGTCTGGAAGCACCATATATTTT.

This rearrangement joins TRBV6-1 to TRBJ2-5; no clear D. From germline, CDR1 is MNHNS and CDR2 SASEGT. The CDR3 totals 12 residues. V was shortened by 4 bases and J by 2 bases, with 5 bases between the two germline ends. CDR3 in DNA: TGTGCCAGCAGTGCACTACAAGAGACCCAGTACTTC. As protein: CASSALQETQYF.

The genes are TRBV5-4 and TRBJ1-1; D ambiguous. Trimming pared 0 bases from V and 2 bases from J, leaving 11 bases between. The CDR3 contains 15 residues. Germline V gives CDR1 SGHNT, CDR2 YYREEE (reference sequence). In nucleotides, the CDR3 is TGTGCCAGCAGCTTGGAGCGGACTCTTAACACTGAAGCTTTCTTT. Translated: CASSLERTLNTEAFF.

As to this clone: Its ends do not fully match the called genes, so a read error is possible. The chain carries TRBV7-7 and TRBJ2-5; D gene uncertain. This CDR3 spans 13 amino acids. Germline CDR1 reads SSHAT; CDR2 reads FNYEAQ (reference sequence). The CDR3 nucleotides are TGTGCTAGCAGCTTAATCAGTCAAGAGACCCAGTACTTC. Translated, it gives CASSLISQETQYF.